This TCR beta chain was retrieved from a study of OX40 agonist ivuxolimab in advanced cancers. Regarding the research as a whole: Ivuxolimab was an agonistic, fully human IgG2 monoclonal antibody directed against OX40 (CD134), a costimulatory receptor. Patients were allowed to have had prior anti-PD-1, anti-PD-L1 or anti-CTLA-4 therapy, and 40% to 45% of the dose-escalation patients had been treated with checkpoint inhibitors. Three dose-escalation patients achieved partial responses, one with hepatocellular carcinoma and two with cutaneous melanoma. Intravenous ivuxolimab was administered to patients every 2 weeks at six dose levels: 0.01, 0.1, 0.3, 1.5, 3 and 10 mg/kg. The monotherapy dose-escalation portion (N of about 47 patients) of the phase I ivuxolimab trial is reported in the paper. Of the roughly 53 patients in dose escalation, about 20 had hepatocellular carcinoma, around 15 had melanoma, 9 had renal cell carcinoma and 9 had head and neck cancer. Peripheral TCRbeta sequencing was intended to test whether TCR sequence diversity was altered and clonal T-cell expansion was caused by ivuxolimab. In the dose-escalation cohort, 82.7% of patients were male, and the mean age was approximately 60 years, with a range of about 20 to 90.

The trial excluded patients who had a history of autoimmune disease or were on systemic immunosuppression. Peripheral blood for TCR sequencing was drawn from every dose cohort at baseline, at cycle 4 day 1 and at cycle 7 day 1. Samples were obtained from an open-label, multicenter, first-in-human phase I dose-escalation trial of ivuxolimab. The trial enrolled adults with locally advanced or metastatic head and neck squamous cell, hepatocellular, melanoma or renal cell carcinoma. CD4+ and CD8+ T cells were sorted separately from peripheral blood before TCR sequencing. This clone was seen once. Its antigen specificity is not known. Nothing much larger sits one base from this clone, and base qualities are not available. To sequence the TCRbeta CDR3 region, genomic DNA was isolated from the sorted cells. The immunoSEQ Assay was used to sequence the TCRbeta CDR3 regions. The table comes from immuneACCESS by way of TCRdb, which keeps in-frame sequences with V and J called. Part of the clones is missing from these tables; in studies checked, under half for an unresolved V gene and the rest for unknown reasons. The table for this sample lists 50,000 or so clones; 79% of them were counted only once. The ten largest clonotypes hold 1.5% to 2% of the sample.

The CDR3 runs 14 amino acids, cysteine and phenylalanine included. The retained sequence is limited to the CDR3, 42 bases, with the frame set at the first base. CDR1 is given as MNHEY and CDR2 as SMNVEV, both from the germline V gene (reference sequence). The germline V end is reduced by 6 bases and the J end by 7 bases; junction bases left unmatched: 11. Results the study describes overall, beyond this receptor: Clonal expansion of both CD4+ and CD8+ blood T cells was observed from baseline to week 6 at doses 0.1 to 3.0 mg/kg. The antigen specificity of the clonally expanded peripheral T cells was not determined. In partial responders in the 0.1-3.0 mg/kg groups, normalized peripheral clonal expansion was found to be among the lowest, especially among CD8+ T cells. After ivuxolimab, CD8+ T cells had more expanded clones than CD4+ T cells on average. Low levels of normalized T-cell clonal expansion were also seen in some patients who did not respond.

The rearranged chain carries TRBV27 and TRBJ2-7; TRBD1 lines up with 8 middle nucleotides. The source is an adult with an advanced solid tumor such as melanoma, head and neck, liver or kidney cancer. Sequenced here: CD4+ or CD8+ T cells sorted from blood, sampled in a trial of the OX40 agonist ivuxolimab. The CDR3 protein is CASSLQGDQPEQYF. The bases are TGTGCCAGCAGCCTACAGGGGGATCAGCCAGAGCAGTACTTC.